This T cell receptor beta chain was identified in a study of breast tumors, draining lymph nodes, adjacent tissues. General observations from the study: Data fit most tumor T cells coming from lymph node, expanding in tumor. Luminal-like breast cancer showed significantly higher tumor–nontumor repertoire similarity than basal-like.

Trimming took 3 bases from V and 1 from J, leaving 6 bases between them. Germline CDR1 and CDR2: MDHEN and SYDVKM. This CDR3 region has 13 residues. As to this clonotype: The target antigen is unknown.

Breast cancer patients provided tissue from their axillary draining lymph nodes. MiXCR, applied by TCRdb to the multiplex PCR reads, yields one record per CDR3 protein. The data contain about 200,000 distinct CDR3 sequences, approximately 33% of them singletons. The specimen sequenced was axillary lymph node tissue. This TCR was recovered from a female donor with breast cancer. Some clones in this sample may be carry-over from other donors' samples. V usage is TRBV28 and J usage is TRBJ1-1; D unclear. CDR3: CASSFAGNTEAFF. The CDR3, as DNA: TGTGCCAGCAGTTTTGCCGGGAACACTGAAGCTTTCTTT. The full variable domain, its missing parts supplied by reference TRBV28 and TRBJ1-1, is DVKVTQSSRYLVKRTGEKVFLECVQDMDHENMFWYRQDPGLGLRLIYFSYDVKMKEKGDIPEGYSVSREKKERFSLILESASTNQTSMYLCASSFAGNTEAFFGQGTRLTVV.